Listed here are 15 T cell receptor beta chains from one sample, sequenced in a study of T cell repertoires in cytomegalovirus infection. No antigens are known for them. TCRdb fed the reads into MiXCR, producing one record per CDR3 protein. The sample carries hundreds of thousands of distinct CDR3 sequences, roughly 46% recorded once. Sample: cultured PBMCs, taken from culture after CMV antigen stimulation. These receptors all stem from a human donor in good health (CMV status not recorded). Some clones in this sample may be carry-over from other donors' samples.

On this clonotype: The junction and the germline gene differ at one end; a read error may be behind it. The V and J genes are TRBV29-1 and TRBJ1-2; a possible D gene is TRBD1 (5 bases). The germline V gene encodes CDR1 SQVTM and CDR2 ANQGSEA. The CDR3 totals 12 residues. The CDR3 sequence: CRVAVGTYGYTF. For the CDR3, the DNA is TGCAGAGTTGCGGTAGGGACCTATGGCTACACCTTC.

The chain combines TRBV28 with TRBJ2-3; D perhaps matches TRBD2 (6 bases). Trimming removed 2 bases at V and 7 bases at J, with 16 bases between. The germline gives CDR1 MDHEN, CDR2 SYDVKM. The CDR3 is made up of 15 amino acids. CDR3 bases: TGTGCCAGCAGTTTAAGGGGAGGAGGCCGATATACGCAGTATTTT. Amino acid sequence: CASSLRGGGRYTQYF.

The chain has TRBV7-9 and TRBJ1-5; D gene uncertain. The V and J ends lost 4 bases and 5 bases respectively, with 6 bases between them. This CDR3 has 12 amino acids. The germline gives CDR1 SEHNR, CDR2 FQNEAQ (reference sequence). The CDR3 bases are TGTGCCAGCAGCTCACACGATCAGCCCCAGCATTTT. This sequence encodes CASSSHDQPQHF.

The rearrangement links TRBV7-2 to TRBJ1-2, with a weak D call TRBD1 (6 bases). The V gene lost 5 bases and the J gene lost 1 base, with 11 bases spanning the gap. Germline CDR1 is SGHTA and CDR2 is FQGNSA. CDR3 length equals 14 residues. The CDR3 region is CASSRRDINYGYTF. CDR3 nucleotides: TGTGCCAGCAGCCGCCGGGACATTAACTATGGCTACACCTTC.

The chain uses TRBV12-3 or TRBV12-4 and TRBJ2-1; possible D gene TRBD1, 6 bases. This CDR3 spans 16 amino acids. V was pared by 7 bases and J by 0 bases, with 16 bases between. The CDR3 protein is CASNPPGGLSYNEQFF. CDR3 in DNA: TGTGCCAGCAACCCCCCTGGGGGCCTCTCCTACAATGAGCAGTTCTTC.

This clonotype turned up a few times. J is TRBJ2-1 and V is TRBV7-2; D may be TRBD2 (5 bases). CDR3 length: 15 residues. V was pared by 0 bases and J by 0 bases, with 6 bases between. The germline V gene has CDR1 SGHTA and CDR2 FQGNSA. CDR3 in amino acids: CASSLAGVSYNEQFF. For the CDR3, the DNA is TGTGCCAGCAGCTTAGCGGGAGTCTCCTACAATGAGCAGTTCTTC.

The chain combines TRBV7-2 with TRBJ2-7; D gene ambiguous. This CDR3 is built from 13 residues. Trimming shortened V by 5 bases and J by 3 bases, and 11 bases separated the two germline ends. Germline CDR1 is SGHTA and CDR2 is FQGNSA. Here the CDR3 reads CASSDPTRYEQYF. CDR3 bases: TGTGCCAGCAGCGACCCGACTCGCTACGAGCAGTACTTC.

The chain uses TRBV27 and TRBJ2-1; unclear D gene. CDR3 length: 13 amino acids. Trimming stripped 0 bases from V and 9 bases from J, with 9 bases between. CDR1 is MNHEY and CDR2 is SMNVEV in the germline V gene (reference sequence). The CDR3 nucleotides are TGTGCCAGCAGTTTATCTCAAACTCGTGAGCAGTTCTTC. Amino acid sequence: CASSLSQTREQFF.

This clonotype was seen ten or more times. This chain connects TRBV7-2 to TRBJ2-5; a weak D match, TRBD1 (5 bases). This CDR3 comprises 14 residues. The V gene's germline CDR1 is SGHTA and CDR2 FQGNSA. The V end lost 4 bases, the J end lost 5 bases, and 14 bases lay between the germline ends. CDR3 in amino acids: CASSYRSGRETQYF. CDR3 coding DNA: TGTGCCAGCAGCTACAGGAGTGGACGGGAGACCCAGTACTTC.

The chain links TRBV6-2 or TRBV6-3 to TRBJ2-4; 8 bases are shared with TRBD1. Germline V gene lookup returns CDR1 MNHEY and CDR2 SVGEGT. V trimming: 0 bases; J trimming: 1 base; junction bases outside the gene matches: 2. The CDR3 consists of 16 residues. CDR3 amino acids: CASSYSQGAAKNIQYF. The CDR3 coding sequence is TGTGCCAGCAGTTACTCCCAGGGGGCGGCCAAAAACATTCAGTACTTC.

DNA for the CDR3: TGTGCCAGCAGCCCTAGGACTCCTAACTCCTACGAGCAGTACTTC. Translating gives CASSPRTPNSYEQYF. The chain joins TRBV6-5 to TRBJ2-7; D perhaps matches TRBD2 (5 bases). V was shortened by 6 bases and J by 0 bases, with 15 bases between the two germline ends. This CDR3 contains 15 residues. Per germline, CDR1 MNHEY and CDR2 SVGAGI.

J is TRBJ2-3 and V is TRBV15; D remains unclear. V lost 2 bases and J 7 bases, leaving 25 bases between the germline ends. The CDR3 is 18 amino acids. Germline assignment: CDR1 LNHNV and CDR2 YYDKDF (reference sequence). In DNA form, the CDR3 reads TGTGCCACCAGCAGACTTACCACGGCAAACTACGCACAACATACGCAGTATTTT. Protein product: CATSRLTTANYAQHTQYF.

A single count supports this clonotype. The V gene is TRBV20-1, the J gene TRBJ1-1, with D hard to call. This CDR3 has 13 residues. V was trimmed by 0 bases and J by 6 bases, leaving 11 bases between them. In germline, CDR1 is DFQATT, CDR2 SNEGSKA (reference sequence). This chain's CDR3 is CSAREDPTSEAFF. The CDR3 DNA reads TGCAGTGCTAGAGAAGACCCCACCTCTGAAGCTTTCTTT.

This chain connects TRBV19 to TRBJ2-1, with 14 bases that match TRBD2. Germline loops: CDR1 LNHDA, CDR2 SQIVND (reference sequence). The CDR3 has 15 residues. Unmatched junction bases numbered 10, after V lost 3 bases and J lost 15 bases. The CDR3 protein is CASSMETGTSGRRFF. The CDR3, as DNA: TGTGCCAGTAGTATGGAGACCGGGACTAGCGGGAGAAGGTTCTTC.

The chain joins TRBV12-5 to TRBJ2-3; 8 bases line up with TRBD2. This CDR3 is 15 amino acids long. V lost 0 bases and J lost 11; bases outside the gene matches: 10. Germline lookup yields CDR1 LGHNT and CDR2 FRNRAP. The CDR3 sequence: CASGLVLSAGGWQYF. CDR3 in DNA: TGTGCTAGTGGTTTGGTCTTATCGGCGGGAGGATGGCAGTATTTT.